This TCR beta chain was documented in a study of T cells after yellow fever vaccination. About the study: Preparing low-cell-number fractions relied on SMART-Seq v4 Ultra Low Input. Study-wide results and caveats: Primary-vaccination clones mostly resurfaced post-booster (around 95% CD4, 75% to 90% CD8). In FACS-sorted repertoires, abundant clonotypes from the bulk population could appear as contaminants.

Germline V CDR1 and CDR2: GTSNPN, SVGIG (reference sequence). CDR3 length: 12 residues. Regarding this clonotype: The antigen remains unidentified. The germline gene is not matched at one end of the junction; a read error may be the cause.

TCRdb re-derived calls from the 5' RACE reads in MiXCR, one entry per CDR3 protein. Among about 310,000 distinct CDR3 sequences listed, around 3.6% were seen once. Material: PBMCs, obtained on the day of the yellow fever booster vaccination. This sequence joins TRBV30 and TRBJ1-6, with TRBD1 identical over 8 bases. The receptor was isolated from a man between 18 and 35 years old who received the YFV17D yellow fever vaccine. The CDR3 DNA follows: TGTGACTGGGGGACAGGCGCCTCACCCCTCCACTTT. Translating gives CDWGTGASPLHF.